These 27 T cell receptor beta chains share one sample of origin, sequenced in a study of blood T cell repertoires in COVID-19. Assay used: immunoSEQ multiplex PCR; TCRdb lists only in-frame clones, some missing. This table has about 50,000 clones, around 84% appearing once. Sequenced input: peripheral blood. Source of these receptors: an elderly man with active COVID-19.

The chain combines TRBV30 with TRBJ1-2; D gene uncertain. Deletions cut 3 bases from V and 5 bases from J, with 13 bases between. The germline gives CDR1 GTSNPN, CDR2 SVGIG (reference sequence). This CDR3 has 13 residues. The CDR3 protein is CAWRLASSYGYTF. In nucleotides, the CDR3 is TGTGCCTGGAGACTCGCTAGCTCGTATGGCTACACCTTC.

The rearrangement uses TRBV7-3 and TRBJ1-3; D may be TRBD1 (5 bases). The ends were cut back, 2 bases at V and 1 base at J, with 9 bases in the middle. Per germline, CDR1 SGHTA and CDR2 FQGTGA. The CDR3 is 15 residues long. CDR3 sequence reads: CASSLSPGSGNTIYF. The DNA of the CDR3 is TGTGCCAGCAGCTTATCCCCAGGGTCTGGAAACACCATATATTTT.

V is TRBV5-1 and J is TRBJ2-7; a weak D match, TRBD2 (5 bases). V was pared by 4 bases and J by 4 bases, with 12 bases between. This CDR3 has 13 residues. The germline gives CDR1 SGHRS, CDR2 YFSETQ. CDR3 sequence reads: CASSDEGSYEQYF. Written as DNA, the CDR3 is TGCGCCAGCAGCGACGAGGGATCTTACGAGCAGTACTTC.

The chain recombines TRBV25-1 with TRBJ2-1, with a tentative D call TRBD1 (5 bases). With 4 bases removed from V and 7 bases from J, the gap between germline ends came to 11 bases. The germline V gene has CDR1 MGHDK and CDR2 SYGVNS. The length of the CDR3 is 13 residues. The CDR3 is CASSAGPMNEQFF. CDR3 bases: TGTGCCAGCAGTGCAGGGCCCATGAATGAGCAGTTCTTC.

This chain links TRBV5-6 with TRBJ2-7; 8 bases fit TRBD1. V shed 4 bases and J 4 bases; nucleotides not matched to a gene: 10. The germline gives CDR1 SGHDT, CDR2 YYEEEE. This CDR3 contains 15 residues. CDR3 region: CASSDTGTGEYEQYF. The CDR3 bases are TGTGCCAGCAGCGATACCGGGACAGGTGAATACGAGCAGTACTTC.

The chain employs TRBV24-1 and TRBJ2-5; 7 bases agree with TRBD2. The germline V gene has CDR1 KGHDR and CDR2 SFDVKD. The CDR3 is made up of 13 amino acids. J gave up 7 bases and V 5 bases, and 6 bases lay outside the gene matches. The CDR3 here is CATSGTSAGTQYF. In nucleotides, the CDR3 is TGTGCCACCAGTGGGACTAGTGCGGGGACCCAGTACTTC.

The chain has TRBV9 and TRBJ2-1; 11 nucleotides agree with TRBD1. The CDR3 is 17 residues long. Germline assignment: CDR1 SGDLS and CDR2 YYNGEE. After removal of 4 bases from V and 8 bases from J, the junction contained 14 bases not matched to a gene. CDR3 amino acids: CASSLPAGTGGLDEQFF. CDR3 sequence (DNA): TGTGCCAGCAGCCTACCCGCCGGGACAGGGGGTCTGGATGAGCAGTTCTTC.

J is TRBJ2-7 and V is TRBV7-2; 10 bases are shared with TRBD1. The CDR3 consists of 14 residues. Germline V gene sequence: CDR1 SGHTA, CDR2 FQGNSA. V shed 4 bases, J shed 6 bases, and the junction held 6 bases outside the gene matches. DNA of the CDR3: TGTGCCAGCAGCTGGGGACAGGGGATTGGCGAGCAGTACTTC. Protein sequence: CASSWGQGIGEQYF. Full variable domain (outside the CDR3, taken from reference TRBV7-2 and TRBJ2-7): GAGVSQSPSNKVTEKGKDVELRCDPISGHTALYWYRQSLGQGLEFLIYFQGNSAPDKSGLPSDRFSAERTGGSVSTLTIQRTQQEDSAVYLCASSWGQGIGEQYFGPGTRLTVT.

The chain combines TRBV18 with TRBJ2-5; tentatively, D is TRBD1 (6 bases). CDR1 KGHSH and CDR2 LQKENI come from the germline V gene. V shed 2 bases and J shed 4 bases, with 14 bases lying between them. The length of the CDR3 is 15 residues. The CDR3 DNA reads TGTGCCAGCTCACCAAATCCAGGGGCGGGAGAGACCCAGTACTTC. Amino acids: CASSPNPGAGETQYF. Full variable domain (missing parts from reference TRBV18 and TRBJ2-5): NAGVMQNPRHLVRRRGQEARLRCSPMKGHSHVYWYRQLPEEGLKFMVYLQKENIIDESGMPKERFSAEFPKEGPSILRIQQVVRGDSAAYFCASSPNPGAGETQYFGPGTRLLVL.

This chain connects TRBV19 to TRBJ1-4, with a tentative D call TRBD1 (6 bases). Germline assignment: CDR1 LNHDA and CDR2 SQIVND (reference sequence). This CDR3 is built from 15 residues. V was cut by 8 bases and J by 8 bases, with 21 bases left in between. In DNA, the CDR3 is TGTGCCAGTGCGAGAACAGGGCCCCTCGGGGAAAAACTGTTTTTT. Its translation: CASARTGPLGEKLFF.

DNA of the CDR3: TGTGCCAGCAGCTTAGTTGCCTCGACAGAAGGCTACACCTTC. Its translation: CASSLVASTEGYTF. The chain has TRBV7-9 and TRBJ1-2; D possibly corresponds to TRBD1 (5 bases). The V gene's germline CDR1 is SEHNR and CDR2 FQNEAQ (reference sequence). Trimming took 1 base from V and 8 from J, leaving 14 bases between them. The CDR3 has 14 residues.

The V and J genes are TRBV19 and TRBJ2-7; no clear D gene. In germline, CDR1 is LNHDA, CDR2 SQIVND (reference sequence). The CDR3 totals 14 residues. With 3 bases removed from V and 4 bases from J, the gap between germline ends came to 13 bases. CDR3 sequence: CASSISAERYEQYF. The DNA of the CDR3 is TGTGCCAGTAGTATCTCGGCGGAGAGATACGAGCAGTACTTC.

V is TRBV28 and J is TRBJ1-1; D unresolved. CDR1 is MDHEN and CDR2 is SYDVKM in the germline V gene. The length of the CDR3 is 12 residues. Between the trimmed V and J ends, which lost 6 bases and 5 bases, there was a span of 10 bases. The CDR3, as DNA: TGTGCCAGCAGCTTCGGACTAACTGAAGCTTTCTTT. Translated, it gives CASSFGLTEAFF.

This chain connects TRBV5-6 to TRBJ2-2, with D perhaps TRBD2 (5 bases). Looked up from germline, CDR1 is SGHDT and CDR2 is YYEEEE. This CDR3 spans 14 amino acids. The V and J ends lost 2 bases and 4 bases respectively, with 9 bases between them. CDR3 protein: CASSFGRLTGELFF. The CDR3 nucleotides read TGTGCCAGCAGCTTTGGGAGACTCACCGGGGAGCTGTTTTTT.

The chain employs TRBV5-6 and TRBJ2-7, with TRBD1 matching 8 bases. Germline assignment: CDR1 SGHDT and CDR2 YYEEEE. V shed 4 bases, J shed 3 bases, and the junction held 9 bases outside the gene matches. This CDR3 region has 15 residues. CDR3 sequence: CASSPLGDRSYEQYF. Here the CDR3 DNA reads TGTGCCAGCAGCCCCCTCGGGGACAGGAGCTACGAGCAGTACTTC. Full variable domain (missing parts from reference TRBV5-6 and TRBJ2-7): DAGVTQSPTHLIKTRGQQVTLRCSPKSGHDTVSWYQQALGQGPQFIFQYYEEEERQRGNFPDRFSGHQFPNYSSELNVNALLLGDSALYLCASSPLGDRSYEQYFGPGTRLTVT.

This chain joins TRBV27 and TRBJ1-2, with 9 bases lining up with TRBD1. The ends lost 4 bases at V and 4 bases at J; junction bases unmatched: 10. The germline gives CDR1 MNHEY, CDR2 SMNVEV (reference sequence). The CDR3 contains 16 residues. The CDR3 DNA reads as TGTGCCAGCAGTTCGGGACAGGGCTTCGGTGGCTATGGCTACACCTTC. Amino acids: CASSSGQGFGGYGYTF.

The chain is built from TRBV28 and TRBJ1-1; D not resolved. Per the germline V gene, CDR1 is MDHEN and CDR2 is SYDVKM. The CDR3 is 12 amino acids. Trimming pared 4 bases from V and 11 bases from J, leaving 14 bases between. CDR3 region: CASSSSGPWAFF. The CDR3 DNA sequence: TGTGCCAGCAGTTCAAGCGGACCGTGGGCTTTCTTT.

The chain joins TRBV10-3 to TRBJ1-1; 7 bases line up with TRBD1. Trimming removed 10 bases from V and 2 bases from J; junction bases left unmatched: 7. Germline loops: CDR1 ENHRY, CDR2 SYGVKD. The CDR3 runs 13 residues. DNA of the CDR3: TGTGCCAGCGCGGGACAGCCAAACACTGAAGCTTTCTTT. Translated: CASAGQPNTEAFF.

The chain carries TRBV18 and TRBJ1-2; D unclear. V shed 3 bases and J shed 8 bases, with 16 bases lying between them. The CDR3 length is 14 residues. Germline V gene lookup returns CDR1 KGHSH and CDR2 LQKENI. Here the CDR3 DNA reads TGTGCCAGCTCACCCGACCGCCGGGGAGGGGGCTACACCTTC. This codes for CASSPDRRGGGYTF.

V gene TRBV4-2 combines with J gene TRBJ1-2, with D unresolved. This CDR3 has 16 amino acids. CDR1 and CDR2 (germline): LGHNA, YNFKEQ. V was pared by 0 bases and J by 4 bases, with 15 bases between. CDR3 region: CASSQDRISGIYGYTF. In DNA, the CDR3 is TGTGCCAGCAGCCAAGATCGGATATCGGGGATCTATGGCTACACCTTC.

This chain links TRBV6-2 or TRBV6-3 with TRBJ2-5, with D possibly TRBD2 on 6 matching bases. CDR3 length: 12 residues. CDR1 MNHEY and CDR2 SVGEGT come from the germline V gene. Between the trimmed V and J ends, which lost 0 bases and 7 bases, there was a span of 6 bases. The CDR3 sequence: CASSYSGGTQYF. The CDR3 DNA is TGTGCCAGCAGTTACTCGGGGGGGACCCAGTACTTC.

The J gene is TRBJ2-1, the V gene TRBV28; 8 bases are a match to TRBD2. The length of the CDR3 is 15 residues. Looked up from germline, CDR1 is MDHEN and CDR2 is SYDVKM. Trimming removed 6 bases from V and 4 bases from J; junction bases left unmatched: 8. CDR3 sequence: CASSLSGSPYNEQFF. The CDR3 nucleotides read TGTGCCAGCAGCCTAAGCGGGAGCCCTTACAATGAGCAGTTCTTC.

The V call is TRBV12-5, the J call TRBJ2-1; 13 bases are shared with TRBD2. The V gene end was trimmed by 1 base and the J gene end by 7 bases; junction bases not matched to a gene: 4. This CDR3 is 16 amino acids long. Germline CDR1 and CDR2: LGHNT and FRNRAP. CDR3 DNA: TGTGCTAGTGGTTTGGAACTAGCGGGAGGGACTAATGAGCAGTTCTTC. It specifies CASGLELAGGTNEQFF.

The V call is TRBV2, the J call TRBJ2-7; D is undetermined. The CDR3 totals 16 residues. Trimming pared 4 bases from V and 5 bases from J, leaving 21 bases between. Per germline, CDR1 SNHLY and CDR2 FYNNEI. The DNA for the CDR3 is TGTGCCAGCAGTGTCCATTTCTCACTTAGCTCAGACGAGCAGTACTTC. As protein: CASSVHFSLSSDEQYF.

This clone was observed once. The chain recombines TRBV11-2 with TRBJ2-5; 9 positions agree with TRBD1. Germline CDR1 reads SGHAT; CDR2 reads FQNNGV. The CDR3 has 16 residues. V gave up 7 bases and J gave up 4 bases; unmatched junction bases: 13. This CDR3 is CASNYLGTGYAETQYF. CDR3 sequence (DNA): TGTGCCAGCAATTACCTAGGGACAGGGTATGCAGAGACCCAGTACTTC.

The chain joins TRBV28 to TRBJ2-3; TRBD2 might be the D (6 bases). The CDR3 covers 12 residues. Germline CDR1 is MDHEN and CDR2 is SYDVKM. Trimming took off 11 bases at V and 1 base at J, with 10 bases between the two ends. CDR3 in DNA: TGTGCCGGAGGGATCGGCACAGATACGCAGTATTTT. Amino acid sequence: CAGGIGTDTQYF.

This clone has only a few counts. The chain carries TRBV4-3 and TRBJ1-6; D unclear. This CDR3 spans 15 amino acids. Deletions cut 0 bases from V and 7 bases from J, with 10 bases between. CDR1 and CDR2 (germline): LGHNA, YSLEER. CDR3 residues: CASSQERRWNSPLHF. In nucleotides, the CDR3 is TGCGCCAGCAGCCAAGAGAGGAGGTGGAATTCACCCCTCCACTTT.